This TCR beta chain is drawn from a study of blood T cell repertoires in COVID-19 (dated by TCRdb to 2018 to 2020). Study-level background: Collaborator samples came from the United States, Italy and Spain and covered acute and convalescent phases of COVID-19. The sample metadata nearly always contained a de-identified subject ID, COVID-19 status, age in years and sex. The samples were drawn from the first 160 participants of the ongoing ImmuneRACE study and from some 1,300 subjects provided by 6 global collaborators. The material from the prospective study consisted of cDNA or gDNA derived from T cells, B-cell-depleted T cells, or PBMCs. The repertoires were released in a freely available public database intended as a resource for research on the immune response to SARS-CoV-2. The dataset comprised deeply sampled blood TCRbeta repertoires from subjects exposed to, actively infected with, or recovered from COVID-19. HLA class I and class II types, where available, came from metadata supplied by the sample provider rather than from assay-based typing. Study-wide conclusions, independent of this receptor: The quantity of clinical and demographic metadata differed by source and by participant and was supplied without curation.

Enrolling through a virtual design, the prospective study's participants ranged in age from roughly 18 to 89 years and lived across roughly 23 United States geographic areas. In the prospective study, participants were assigned to cohorts based on the clinical history participants reported in a screening survey and a study questionnaire. For ImmuneRACE Cohort 3, a participant was defined as recovered based on two consecutive negative NP/OP PCR tests, clearance by a healthcare professional, or resolution of symptoms. Mobile phlebotomists in the prospective study collected whole blood, serum and a nasopharyngeal or oropharyngeal swab from every participant. Additional blood draws and questionnaires over an approximately 2-month period could optionally be provided by prospective study participants. Before DNA extraction, prospective study blood samples were shipped either frozen or at room temperature.

The sample holds one count of this clone. Its antigen remains undetermined. No much larger clone exists at a distance of one base, and base qualities are not known. TCRbeta CDR3 regions were amplified from genomic DNA using the immunoSEQ Assay, a bias-controlled multiplex PCR. In the authors' own workflow: Within the assay, amplification of reference gene primers was used to estimate how many nucleated cells each sample contained. Sequence reads were collapsed and filtered to measure the absolute abundance of every unique TCRbeta CDR3 rearrangement. For each sample, productive Simpson clonality was calculated as the square root of Simpson's diversity index over productive rearrangements. TCRdb's version of the immuneACCESS table is confined to in-frame rearrangements and falls short of the full clone set. An unresolved V gene accounts for under half of the shortfall where checked; the remainder is of unknown origin. The V and J calls and clone size were taken over from that table, and D and trimming were inferred from the DNA. The sample yields about 140,000 clones; 80% to 90% were counted once. About 11% of the sample rests with the top ten.

At the junction V is shortened by 4 bases and J by 8 bases; bases outside the gene matches: 12. Inclusive of the bounding cysteine and phenylalanine, the CDR3 is 16 residues long. The DNA shown is the 48-base CDR3, in frame from base 1. The CDR1 and CDR2 encoded by the germline V gene are ENHRY and SYGVKD. Input material: PBMCs or T cells enriched from blood (not recorded which). The chain is assembled from TRBV10-3 and TRBJ2-1, with 9 bases matching TRBD2. This TCR came from a man aged 55 to 69 who had recovered from COVID-19. For the CDR3, the sequence is CAISGGLAGGGDEQFF. The DNA reads as follows: TGTGCCATCAGTGGAGGGCTGGCGGGAGGGGGCGATGAGCAGTTCTTC.